Shown below are 30 T cell receptor beta chains from a single sample sequenced in a study of T cell responses to AZD1222 COVID-19 vaccine. The repertoire was sequenced with immunoSEQ multiplex PCR; TCRdb's copy has only in-frame clones and lacks some. This sample has roughly 120,000 clones, with approximately 90% found just once. Sequences were derived from peripheral blood, sampled 28 days after the second AZD1222 dose. These receptors came from an adult who received the AZD1222 COVID-19 vaccine.

The chain is built from TRBV28 and TRBJ2-1; no firm D call. The CDR3 loop spans 11 amino acids. V was clipped by 6 bases and J by 7 bases, with 7 bases between them. CDR1 MDHEN and CDR2 SYDVKM come from the germline V gene. The CDR3 bases are TGTGCCAGCAGCGACGAAAATGAGCAGTTCTTC. It is translated as CASSDENEQFF.

The genes are TRBV6-4 and TRBJ1-5, with D hard to call. The CDR3 is 13 residues long. Between the trimmed V and J ends, which lost 3 bases and 4 bases, there was a span of 7 bases. Per germline, CDR1 MRHNA and CDR2 SNTAGT. CDR3 in amino acids: CASSEEGNQPQHF. As DNA, the CDR3 is TGTGCCAGCAGTGAAGAGGGTAATCAGCCCCAGCATTTT.

The chain has TRBV7-9 and TRBJ1-2, with D unclear. The CDR3 is 13 amino acids. Trimming left V 3 bases short and J 6 bases short, with 11 bases between. Germline CDR1 SEHNR, CDR2 FQNEAQ (reference sequence). DNA for the CDR3: TGTGCCAGCAGCTTGGGCTCCCGAGATGGCTACACCTTC. It specifies CASSLGSRDGYTF.

The rearrangement uses TRBV2 and TRBJ1-6; D is perhaps TRBD1 (5 bases). CDR1 and CDR2 from the germline V gene are SNHLY and FYNNEI. The CDR3 is made up of 15 amino acids. With 7 bases removed from V and 8 bases from J, the gap between germline ends came to 18 bases. The CDR3: CASTGNARPDSPLHF. The DNA for the CDR3 is TGTGCCAGCACAGGGAACGCTCGGCCTGATTCACCCCTCCACTTT.

V gene TRBV27 combines with J gene TRBJ1-1; D remains ambiguous. CDR1 and CDR2 from the germline V gene are MNHEY and SMNVEV (reference sequence). The CDR3 runs 13 residues. With 3 bases removed from V and 6 bases from J, the gap between germline ends came to 11 bases. The CDR3: CASSLVRDAEAFF. The CDR3 DNA reads TGTGCCAGCAGTTTGGTGCGGGATGCTGAAGCTTTCTTT.

The gene calls are TRBV5-6 and TRBJ1-5; D is possibly TRBD1 (6 bases). Trimming took off 3 bases at V and 7 bases at J, with 11 bases between the two ends. The CDR3 contains 13 residues. Germline assignment: CDR1 SGHDT and CDR2 YYEEEE. The chain's CDR3 is CASSYPGEQPQHF. CDR3 DNA: TGTGCCAGCAGCTATCCAGGGGAGCAGCCCCAGCATTTT.

The rearrangement joins TRBV18 to TRBJ1-5; D might be TRBD1 (6 bases). V was trimmed by 5 bases and J by 0 bases, leaving 11 bases between them. The CDR3 is 15 residues long. Germline CDR1 reads KGHSH; CDR2 reads LQKENI. The CDR3 DNA sequence: TGTGCCAGCTCAGATAGACAGGATAGCAATCAGCCCCAGCATTTT. Its translation is CASSDRQDSNQPQHF. Complete variable domain (other parts from reference TRBV18 and TRBJ1-5): NAGVMQNPRHLVRRRGQEARLRCSPMKGHSHVYWYRQLPEEGLKFMVYLQKENIIDESGMPKERFSAEFPKEGPSILRIQQVVRGDSAAYFCASSDRQDSNQPQHFGDGTRLSIL.

CDR3 in amino acids: CASSPRGGRPNTGELFF. CDR3 bases: TGTGCCAGCTCACCACGTGGGGGGCGACCGAACACCGGGGAGCTGTTTTTT. The chain uses TRBV18 and TRBJ2-2; D may be TRBD1 or TRBD2 (6 bases each). Per germline, CDR1 KGHSH and CDR2 LQKENI. The CDR3 has 17 residues. The V end lost 1 base, the J end lost 0 bases, and 12 bases lay between the germline ends.

The chain carries TRBV3-1 (or the pseudogene TRBV3-2) and TRBJ2-5; 8 bases align to TRBD2. The CDR3 totals 15 residues. Germline loops: CDR1 LGHDT, CDR2 YNNKEL (reference sequence). J was trimmed by 9 bases and V by 0 bases; bases with no gene match: 9. In DNA form, the CDR3 reads TGTGCCAGCAGCCAAGATAGCGGGAAGGGGGTTGCCCAGTACTTC. It is translated as CASSQDSGKGVAQYF.

V and J are TRBV28 and TRBJ1-4, with TRBD1 matching 7 bases. The length of the CDR3 is 14 residues. Germline CDR1 reads MDHEN; CDR2 reads SYDVKM. V shed 4 bases and J 7 bases; nucleotides not matched to a gene: 6. CDR3 nucleotide sequence: TGTGCCAGCAGTTCCCGTCAGGGGGGTGAAAAACTGTTTTTT. It is translated as CASSSRQGGEKLFF.

The chain links TRBV28 to TRBJ1-5, with TRBD1 identical over 9 bases. This CDR3 has 15 amino acids. Per the germline V gene, CDR1 is MDHEN and CDR2 is SYDVKM. The trim removed 6 bases at V and 6 bases at J, leaving 9 bases unmatched. CDR3 sequence: CASSSTDRGGQPQHF. The CDR3 region has the DNA TGTGCCAGCAGCTCTACGGACAGGGGAGGTCAGCCCCAGCATTTT.

This chain links TRBV27 with TRBJ1-1; D might be TRBD1 (6 bases). Germline V gene lookup returns CDR1 MNHEY and CDR2 SMNVEV (reference sequence). The CDR3 extends over 12 amino acids. With 5 bases removed from V and 5 bases from J, the gap between germline ends came to 9 bases. The CDR3 sequence: CASSKGGTEAFF. The DNA of the CDR3 is TGTGCCAGCAGTAAGGGGGGTACTGAAGCTTTCTTT.

This chain links TRBV7-6 with TRBJ2-6; D unclear. The CDR3 is 15 residues long. The germline CDR1 and CDR2 sequences are SGHVS and FNYEAQ. V lost 4 bases and J 0 bases, leaving 7 bases between the germline ends. The CDR3 region is CASSSPSSGANVLTF. For the CDR3, the DNA is TGTGCCAGCAGCTCTCCGAGCTCTGGGGCCAACGTCCTGACTTTC.

The chain couples TRBV24-1 to TRBJ2-7; 7 bases match TRBD1. CDR1 and CDR2 (germline): KGHDR, SFDVKD. This CDR3 comprises 13 residues. The trim removed 6 bases at V and 4 bases at J, leaving 5 bases unmatched. The CDR3 region is CATSKGAAYEQYF. Written as DNA, the CDR3 is TGTGCCACCAGTAAGGGGGCCGCTTACGAGCAGTACTTC.

This clone has just one count. This sequence joins TRBV29-1 and TRBJ2-7, with TRBD2 as a possible D gene (6 bases). Germline V CDR1 and CDR2: SQVTM, ANQGSEA. Trimming pared 6 bases from V and 1 base from J, leaving 10 bases between. The CDR3 runs 12 residues. The chain's CDR3 is CSVQEGSYEQYF. In nucleotides, the CDR3 is TGCAGCGTACAGGAGGGTTCCTACGAGCAGTACTTC.

The rearrangement links TRBV5-6 to TRBJ2-5; 11 positions match TRBD2. Per the germline V gene, CDR1 is SGHDT and CDR2 is YYEEEE. The trim removed 0 bases at V and 4 bases at J, leaving 11 bases unmatched. The CDR3 contains 18 residues. The CDR3 nucleotides read TGTGCCAGCAGCTTGGACCTGACTAGCGGGGACCCCCGAGAGACCCAGTACTTC. This sequence encodes CASSLDLTSGDPRETQYF.

This chain connects TRBV7-9 to TRBJ2-7, with TRBD1 matching over 10 bases. The CDR3 sequence is 15 residues long. The V segment lost 3 bases and the J segment 0 bases; nucleotides outside the gene matches: 2. CDR1 is SEHNR, CDR2 FQNEAQ, per germline (reference sequence). The CDR3 nucleotides are TGTGCCAGCAGCTTGGGACAGGGGTACTCCTACGAGCAGTACTTC. Translation: CASSLGQGYSYEQYF.

V is TRBV5-5 and J is TRBJ1-6, with D hard to call. V lost 1 base to trimming and J lost 7 bases, with 9 bases between them. The CDR3 spans 14 residues. The germline V gene encodes CDR1 SGHKS and CDR2 YYEKEE (reference sequence). As DNA, the CDR3 is TGTGCCAGCAGCTTGTGGAGCTTCAATTCACCCCTCCACTTT. Protein: CASSLWSFNSPLHF.

This clone appeared a single time. The chain couples TRBV29-1 to TRBJ1-2; TRBD1 aligns across 7 bases. Germline lookup yields CDR1 SQVTM and CDR2 ANQGSEA. This CDR3 is built from 11 residues. Trimming removed 6 bases from V and 8 bases from J; junction bases left unmatched: 6. The CDR3 bases are TGCAGCGTCGGACAGGCGGGGGGCTACACCTTC. This encodes CSVGQAGGYTF.

The chain uses TRBV5-1 and TRBJ1-1, with 9 bases that match TRBD1. There are 15 residues in the CDR3. Trimming cost V 3 bases and J 4 bases; bases outside gene matches: 7. Germline V gene lookup returns CDR1 SGHRS and CDR2 YFSETQ. CDR3 bases: TGCGCCAGCAGCTACTACAGGGGGCAAGGCACTGAAGCTTTCTTT. Residues: CASSYYRGQGTEAFF.

This clone was found once. J is TRBJ2-2 and V is TRBV7-2, with D uncertain. This CDR3 has 13 amino acids. The germline V and J ends were trimmed by 1 base and 4 bases, with 4 bases remaining between them. Germline lookup yields CDR1 SGHTA and CDR2 FQGNSA. This CDR3 reads CASSLDITGELFF. In DNA form, the CDR3 reads TGTGCCAGCAGCTTAGATATCACCGGGGAGCTGTTTTTT.

V and J are TRBV6-5 and TRBJ2-5; D assignment may be TRBD1 or TRBD2 (5 bases each). Deletions cut 4 bases from V and 5 bases from J, with 20 bases between. The germline V gene has CDR1 MNHEY and CDR2 SVGAGI. The CDR3 spans 16 residues. The CDR3 reads CASSWDPAGVGETQYF. The CDR3 nucleotides read TGTGCCAGCAGTTGGGACCCAGCTGGTGTGGGGGAGACCCAGTACTTC.

The chain uses TRBV29-1 and TRBJ1-1; D is perhaps TRBD1 (6 bases). Germline V gene lookup returns CDR1 SQVTM and CDR2 ANQGSEA. The CDR3 extends over 12 amino acids. CDR3 amino acids: CSGGQMNTEAFF. Written as DNA, the CDR3 is TGCAGTGGGGGGCAGATGAACACTGAAGCTTTCTTT. Using reference TRBV29-1 and TRBJ1-1 for the parts outside the CDR3, the full variable domain is SAVISQKPSRDICQRGTSLTIQCQVDSQVTMMFWYRQQPGQSLTLIATANQGSEATYESGFVIDKFPISRPNLTFSTLTVSNMSPEDSSIYLCSGGQMNTEAFFGQGTRLTVV.

V is TRBV4-1 and J is TRBJ1-1; no definite D call. This CDR3 comprises 13 residues. V dropped 1 base and J dropped 6 bases, with 9 bases sitting between them. From germline, CDR1 is MGHRA and CDR2 YSYEKL. The CDR3 reads CASSQVGVSEAFF. DNA of the CDR3: TGCGCCAGCAGCCAAGTGGGAGTGTCTGAAGCTTTCTTT.

The CDR3 DNA reads as TGTGCCAGCAGCCCAGACAGGACTGGAAACACCATATATTTT. This encodes CASSPDRTGNTIYF. This chain connects TRBV7-2 to TRBJ1-3, with D perhaps matching TRBD1 (6 bases). Trimming cost V 5 bases and J 2 bases, with 10 bases left between them. CDR3 length: 14 amino acids. Germline CDR1 and CDR2: SGHTA and FQGNSA.

V and J are TRBV2 and TRBJ2-1; no firm D call. The CDR3 is 13 residues long. Trimming took 8 bases from V and 0 from J, leaving 8 bases between them. Germline CDR1 is SNHLY and CDR2 is FYNNEI. The CDR3 region is CASGEASYNEQFF. The CDR3 DNA sequence: TGTGCCAGCGGGGAAGCCTCCTACAATGAGCAGTTCTTC.

This chain connects TRBV2 to TRBJ2-5; D unresolved. This CDR3 region has 14 residues. V shed 3 bases and J shed 5 bases, with 13 bases lying between them. Germline CDR1 and CDR2: SNHLY and FYNNEI. The CDR3 reads CASSDDLLGETQYF. The CDR3 nucleotides read TGTGCCAGCAGTGACGATTTATTGGGGGAGACCCAGTACTTC.

This sequence joins TRBV19 and TRBJ1-2; 8 positions agree with TRBD1. Germline V gives CDR1 LNHDA, CDR2 SQIVND (reference sequence). This CDR3 is 15 amino acids long. After removal of 4 bases from V and 8 bases from J, the junction contained 12 bases not matched to a gene. The CDR3 DNA is TGTGCCAGTAGTACCCTGGACAGGGTAGGTGGCGGCTACACCTTC. Translating it yields CASSTLDRVGGGYTF.

The sample holds one count of this clone. This chain links TRBV28 with TRBJ1-2; D may be TRBD1 (5 bases). Trimming left V 2 bases short and J 4 bases short, with 14 bases between. The CDR3 is made up of 15 amino acids. In germline, CDR1 is MDHEN, CDR2 SYDVKM. CDR3 coding DNA: TGTGCCAGCAGTTTAGCGAGGGTTGGGGGCTATGGCTACACCTTC. Its protein is CASSLARVGGYGYTF.

The chain uses TRBV20-1 and TRBJ1-1; no reliable D call. V lost 6 bases to trimming and J lost 6 bases, with 11 bases between them. The germline V gene has CDR1 DFQATT and CDR2 SNEGSKA (reference sequence). The CDR3 consists of 11 residues. In nucleotides, the CDR3 is TGCAGTGCCCTAACAAGCGCTGAAGCTTTCTTT. Its protein is CSALTSAEAFF.